Described below is a single T cell receptor beta chain sequence and its context. TCRdb's table, derived via immunoSEQ multiplex PCR, lists solely in-frame clones and lacks some. The data hold 70,000 to 85,000 clones, with 80% to 90% observed a single time. This entry belongs to a study of OX40 agonist ivuxolimab in advanced cancers. Study details: While on treatment, patients had intravenous ivuxolimab at 0.01 to 10 mg/kg every 2 weeks.

Looked up from germline, CDR1 is LNHDA and CDR2 is SQIVND (reference sequence). Trimming pared 7 bases from V and 3 bases from J, leaving 24 bases between. CDR3 length equals 17 residues. Sequenced here: CD4+ or CD8+ T cells sorted from blood, sampled in a trial of the OX40 agonist ivuxolimab. This clonotype was sampled from an adult with an advanced solid tumor such as melanoma, head and neck, liver or kidney cancer. This chain uses TRBV19 with TRBJ2-5; TRBD1 or TRBD2 may be the D gene (6 bases each). The CDR3 coding sequence is TGTGCCAGTAATCAGGGGAGGATTTCGGGACCGAAAGAGACCCAGTACTTC. It yields the protein CASNQGRISGPKETQYF. The full variable domain, completed using reference TRBV19 and TRBJ2-5, is DGGITQSPKYLFRKEGQNVTLSCEQNLNHDAMYWYRQDPGQGLRLIYYSQIVNDFQKGDIAEGYSVSREKKESFPLTVTSAQKNPTAFYLCASNQGRISGPKETQYFGPGTRLLVL.